The 28 T cell receptor beta chains given below trace back to one sample, sequenced in a study of T cell responses to AZD1222 COVID-19 vaccine. TCRdb's copy holds only in-frame clones and misses some; the assay was immunoSEQ multiplex PCR. The table lists about 150,000 clones, approximately 90% of them singletons. This material consisted of peripheral blood, taken on day 0 of AZD1222 vaccination. These receptors were taken from an adult in good health.

The chain has TRBV19 and TRBJ1-1; unclear D gene. V was pared by 5 bases and J by 8 bases, with 15 bases between. The germline CDR1 and CDR2 sequences are LNHDA and SQIVND (reference sequence). CDR3 length equals 13 residues. CDR3 amino acids: CASSPSVWREAFF. CDR3 bases: TGTGCCAGTAGTCCCTCCGTCTGGAGGGAAGCTTTCTTT.

The gene calls are TRBV24-1 and TRBJ1-5, with 8 bases lining up with TRBD1. From germline, CDR1 is KGHDR and CDR2 SFDVKD. The CDR3 sequence is 15 residues long. V was clipped by 5 bases and J by 3 bases; unmatched bases: 5. The CDR3 reads CATSAATGVNQPQHF. As DNA, the CDR3 is TGTGCCACCAGTGCCGCGACAGGGGTCAATCAGCCCCAGCATTTT.

The chain couples TRBV29-1 to TRBJ1-2; D is perhaps TRBD1 (6 bases). CDR3 length: 16 amino acids. V lost 2 bases and J lost 6, with 22 bases in between. From germline, CDR1 is SQVTM and CDR2 ANQGSEA. The CDR3 nucleotides read TGCAGCGTTGAACGGAGGAGGAGGCAGGGGCACGATGGCTACACCTTC. This encodes CSVERRRRQGHDGYTF.

The chain has TRBV6-5 and TRBJ2-5; 9 positions match TRBD2. The trim removed 6 bases at V and 3 bases at J, leaving 2 bases unmatched. The length of the CDR3 is 13 residues. Germline values: CDR1 MNHEY, CDR2 SVGAGI. CDR3 in amino acids: CASSRLAEETQYF. Here the CDR3 DNA reads TGTGCCAGCAGCCGACTAGCGGAAGAGACCCAGTACTTC.

This clone appeared once. The rearrangement links TRBV13 to TRBJ1-1; D ambiguous. Germline assignment: CDR1 PRHDT and CDR2 FYEKMQ (reference sequence). The CDR3 totals 11 residues. V was shortened by 5 bases and J by 5 bases, with 6 bases between the two germline ends. The CDR3 sequence: CASSTSTEAFF. DNA for the CDR3: TGTGCCAGCAGCACCTCGACTGAAGCTTTCTTT.

The chain combines TRBV27 with TRBJ2-7; D possibly corresponds to TRBD1 (6 bases). Germline CDR1 MNHEY, CDR2 SMNVEV (reference sequence). This CDR3 comprises 13 residues. V dropped 1 base and J dropped 6 bases, with 10 bases sitting between them. The CDR3 protein is CASSLLGGSEQYF. CDR3 nucleotides: TGTGCCAGCAGTTTATTAGGGGGTAGCGAGCAGTACTTC.

About this clone itself: In the same sample, other DNA sequences code for this CDR3. The rearrangement links TRBV19 to TRBJ2-7; no definite D call. Germline V CDR1 and CDR2: LNHDA, SQIVND (reference sequence). Trimming pared 3 bases from V and 2 bases from J, leaving 8 bases between. The CDR3 runs to 13 residues. CDR3 sequence reads: CASSIDGAYEQYF. The DNA of the CDR3 is TGTGCCAGTAGTATCGACGGTGCCTACGAGCAGTACTTC. Drawing the rest from reference TRBV19 and TRBJ2-7, the complete variable domain is DGGITQSPKYLFRKEGQNVTLSCEQNLNHDAMYWYRQDPGQGLRLIYYSQIVNDFQKGDIAEGYSVSREKKESFPLTVTSAQKNPTAFYLCASSIDGAYEQYFGPGTRLTVT.

This sequence joins TRBV4-3 and TRBJ1-2; D gene ambiguous. V lost 0 bases, J lost 5 bases, and 7 bases lay in between. CDR1 is LGHNA, CDR2 YSLEER, per germline. The CDR3 has 13 amino acids. The CDR3 region is CASSQDGSYGYTF. CDR3 bases: TGCGCCAGCAGCCAAGATGGGTCGTATGGCTACACCTTC.

The chain couples TRBV6-2 or TRBV6-3 to TRBJ1-3; D remains unclear. CDR3 length: 15 residues. V was pared by 0 bases and J by 2 bases, with 8 bases between. The germline V gene has CDR1 MNHEY and CDR2 SVGEGT. The CDR3 DNA reads TGTGCCAGCAGTTACTCGACGGTTACTGGAAACACCATATATTTT. Protein sequence: CASSYSTVTGNTIYF.

The chain joins TRBV27 to TRBJ1-2; perhaps TRBD1 as D (5 bases). Germline loops: CDR1 MNHEY, CDR2 SMNVEV (reference sequence). The CDR3 spans 13 residues. Trimming cost V 6 bases and J 5 bases, with 13 bases left between them. DNA of the CDR3: TGTGCCAGCAGCTCCACAGGTCCGTATGGCTACACCTTC. The encoded protein is CASSSTGPYGYTF.

V is TRBV29-1 and J is TRBJ2-3, with 9 nucleotides matching TRBD1. Unmatched junction bases numbered 14, after V lost 6 bases and J lost 1 base. The CDR3 has 17 amino acids. Germline V lookup: CDR1 SQVTM, CDR2 ANQGSEA. The CDR3 coding sequence is TGCAGCGTGAGTCTCTCTCCGGGACAGGGTGGCACAGATACGCAGTATTTT. Its translation is CSVSLSPGQGGTDTQYF.

V gene TRBV27 combines with J gene TRBJ2-2, with 8 bases identical to TRBD1. The trim removed 6 bases at V and 8 bases at J, leaving 5 bases unmatched. Per the germline V gene, CDR1 is MNHEY and CDR2 is SMNVEV (reference sequence). The CDR3 sequence is 13 residues long. The CDR3 DNA follows: TGTGCCAGCAGCCTAAGGACAGGGGGGGAGCTGTTTTTT. Amino acid sequence: CASSLRTGGELFF.

The chain has TRBV24-1 and TRBJ2-3; TRBD1 agrees at 9 bases. V trimming: 3 bases; J trimming: 2 bases; junction bases outside the gene matches: 8. The CDR3 runs to 17 residues. Germline CDR1 is KGHDR and CDR2 is SFDVKD. The CDR3 loop is CATSDPPGQGPTDTQYF. CDR3 sequence (DNA): TGTGCCACCAGTGATCCCCCGGGACAGGGCCCCACAGATACGCAGTATTTT.

CDR3 protein: CATSDYRGPLFF. The CDR3 nucleotides are TGTGCCACCAGTGACTACAGGGGTCCCTTGTTCTTC. The chain carries TRBV24-1 and TRBJ2-1; 7 bases match TRBD1. Germline CDR1 KGHDR, CDR2 SFDVKD. This CDR3 is 12 amino acids long. Trimming cost V 4 bases and J 15 bases; bases outside gene matches: 8.

This clone occurred once. V is TRBV7-9 and J is TRBJ2-1, with D possibly being TRBD2 (5 bases). V was clipped by 5 bases and J by 6 bases, with 14 bases between them. The CDR3 totals 14 residues. CDR1 and CDR2 (germline): SEHNR, FQNEAQ (reference sequence). The CDR3: CASSPLWRVNEQFF. The DNA of the CDR3 is TGTGCCAGCAGCCCCCTTTGGCGGGTCAATGAGCAGTTCTTC.

The V gene is TRBV11-2, the J gene TRBJ2-1; D is possibly TRBD1 (5 bases). The germline V and J ends were trimmed by 3 bases and 7 bases, with 16 bases remaining between them. Germline CDR1 and CDR2: SGHAT and FQNNGV. CDR3 length equals 15 residues. The CDR3 spells CASSFPRAGGNEQFF. CDR3 nucleotides: TGTGCCAGCAGCTTTCCCAGGGCCGGCGGAAATGAGCAGTTCTTC.

The chain's CDR3 is CASSIGGQVYEQYF. The CDR3 nucleotides are TGTGCCAGTAGTATAGGTGGGCAGGTCTACGAGCAGTACTTC. J is TRBJ2-7 and V is TRBV19; unclear D gene. Trimming took 1 base from V and 3 from J, leaving 10 bases between them. Germline assignment: CDR1 LNHDA and CDR2 SQIVND (reference sequence). The CDR3 has 14 residues.

The rearrangement uses TRBV6-5 and TRBJ2-7; D is undetermined. Deletions cut 0 bases from V and 6 bases from J, with 9 bases between. This CDR3 contains 13 residues. Germline CDR1 and CDR2: MNHEY and SVGAGI. CDR3 protein: CASSYSILGEQYF. In DNA form, the CDR3 reads TGTGCCAGCAGTTACTCGATACTTGGCGAGCAGTACTTC.

This chain connects TRBV7-6 to TRBJ1-2; D unresolved. Deletions cut 1 base from V and 3 bases from J, with 12 bases between. CDR3 length equals 15 residues. The germline V gene encodes CDR1 SGHVS and CDR2 FNYEAQ. In DNA, the CDR3 is TGTGCCAGCAGCTTAGATGTGAAAGGATACTATGGCTACACCTTC. It codes for CASSLDVKGYYGYTF.

In DNA form, the CDR3 reads TGTGCCAGCAGTTTTCCAGGGACTGGGGCCAACGTCCTGACTTTC. Protein product: CASSFPGTGANVLTF. The chain employs TRBV28 and TRBJ2-6, with a possible D match to TRBD1 (5 bases). CDR3 length: 15 amino acids. Trimming cost V 3 bases and J 2 bases, with 8 bases left between them. CDR1 is MDHEN and CDR2 is SYDVKM in the germline V gene.

This clone was picked up one time. The chain employs TRBV6-6 and TRBJ1-1; no definite D call. Germline V gene data show CDR1 as MNHNY and CDR2 as SVGAGI (reference sequence). Trimming removed 11 bases from V and 1 base from J, with 14 bases in between. The CDR3 sequence is 13 residues long. The CDR3 nucleotides are TGTGCCGTCGGAGGCCGAGGGAACACTGAAGCTTTCTTT. Amino acid sequence: CAVGGRGNTEAFF.

This clone was seen just once. The gene calls are TRBV20-1 and TRBJ1-1, with unresolved D. CDR3 length equals 11 residues. CDR1 is DFQATT, CDR2 SNEGSKA, per germline (reference sequence). V lost 4 bases, J lost 4 bases, and 7 bases lay in between. The CDR3 loop reads CSATLSTEAFF. The CDR3 nucleotides read TGCAGTGCTACGTTGAGCACTGAAGCTTTCTTT.

This clone was seen only a few times. The chain is built from TRBV7-9 and TRBJ1-4; TRBD1 aligns across 9 bases. Unmatched junction bases numbered 7, after V lost 6 bases and J lost 8 bases. The CDR3 sequence is 14 residues long. From germline, CDR1 is SEHNR and CDR2 FQNEAQ (reference sequence). Written as DNA, the CDR3 is TGTGCCAGCAGTTCCGGGACAGGGAACGAAAAACTGTTTTTT. It is translated as CASSSGTGNEKLFF. Variable domain in full (rest from reference TRBV7-9 and TRBJ1-4): DTGVSQNPRHKITKRGQNVTFRCDPISEHNRLYWYRQTLGQGPEFLTYFQNEAQLEKSRLLSDRFSAERPKGSFSTLEIQRTEQGDSAMYLCASSSGTGNEKLFFGSGTQLSVL.

The genes are TRBV16 and TRBJ1-5; tentatively, D is TRBD1 (5 bases). V gave up 3 bases and J gave up 0 bases, with 15 bases separating them. CDR1 KGHSY and CDR2 FQNENV come from the germline V gene. The CDR3 runs 17 residues. The CDR3 loop reads CASSQTLGDYSNQPQHF. In nucleotides, the CDR3 is TGTGCCAGCAGCCAGACCCTGGGGGACTATAGCAATCAGCCCCAGCATTTT.

The chain combines TRBV7-9 with TRBJ2-1, with D unclear. Looked up from germline, CDR1 is SEHNR and CDR2 is FQNEAQ (reference sequence). The V end was cut by 5 bases, the J end by 5 bases, with 16 bases between. This CDR3 is built from 15 residues. CDR3 DNA sequence: TGTGCCAGCAGCCCTAGTTCAGGCTTCAACAATGAGCAGTTCTTC. Its protein product is CASSPSSGFNNEQFF.

The chain joins TRBV21-1 to TRBJ2-7. TRBV21-1 is flagged as a pseudogene. This CDR3 spans 9 amino acids. The CDR3 sequence is CAMAYEQYF. The CDR3 nucleotides read TGTGCCATGGCCTACGAGCAGTACTTC.

The rearrangement links TRBV5-4 to TRBJ2-5, with D possibly TRBD1 on 6 matching bases. In germline, CDR1 is SGHNT, CDR2 YYREEE (reference sequence). The CDR3 runs 13 residues. The V end lost 4 bases, the J end lost 3 bases, and 10 bases lay between the germline ends. CDR3 amino acids: CASSKRTEETQYF. CDR3 nucleotides: TGTGCCAGCAGCAAAAGGACAGAAGAGACCCAGTACTTC. Full variable domain (outside the CDR3, taken from reference TRBV5-4 and TRBJ2-5): ETGVTQSPTHLIKTRGQQVTLRCSSQSGHNTVSWYQQALGQGPQFIFQYYREEENGRGNFPPRFSGLQFPNYSSELNVNALELDDSALYLCASSKRTEETQYFGPGTRLLVL.

The chain employs TRBV6-5 and TRBJ2-1; TRBD2 matches 10 bases. This CDR3 contains 14 residues. Losses at the gene ends were 2 bases for V and 7 bases for J; bases not matched to a gene: 2. CDR1 is MNHEY and CDR2 is SVGAGI in the germline V gene. CDR3 bases: TGTGCCAGCAGTTACGAAGCGGGAGGGAATGAGCAGTTCTTC. It is translated as CASSYEAGGNEQFF.